This T cell receptor beta chain was captured in a study of vaccination effects on CD4 cells after COVID-19. Looking at the study overall: Participants were given two doses of BNT162b2 or mRNA-1273 vaccine.

Data came from immunoSEQ multiplex PCR; TCRdb stores just in-frame clones and leaves some out. Altogether around 35,000 clones are present, 65% to 70% being singletons, with the ten largest covering more than 3.5%. V dropped 4 bases and J dropped 3 bases, with 16 bases sitting between them. This CDR3 has 15 amino acids. CDR1 and CDR2 (germline): MNHEY, SVGAGI. Upon completion of approximately ten days in culture, CD4+ T cells were isolated. With regard to this clone: No antigen is known for it.

Whole-study findings and limits: Cross-reaction with common cold coronaviruses was seen in only 1 of 255 vaccine-induced clones from healthy vaccinees.

This chain connects TRBV6-5 to TRBJ2-7; D possibly corresponds to TRBD2 (6 bases). The sequenced sample was CD4+ T cells from PBMCs cultured without peptide, obtained before COVID-19 vaccination. This sequence originates from a human donor who received a COVID-19 vaccine. This CDR3 reads CASSSSWRGDYEQYF. In DNA, the CDR3 is TGTGCCAGCAGTTCATCCTGGAGGGGTGACTACGAGCAGTACTTC.